This entry lists 18 T cell receptor beta chains sequenced from one sample in a study of graft-versus-host responses after intestinal transplantation. The repertoire was sequenced with immunoSEQ multiplex PCR; TCRdb's copy has only in-frame clones and lacks some. Of about 90,000 clones listed, 85% to 95% are singletons. These receptors have no identified antigens. This specimen was unstimulated CD8+ T cells sorted from spleen or lymph node cells, taken before transplant. The source of these receptors is a human donor who was the organ donor for an intestinal transplant.

The J gene is TRBJ2-1, the V gene TRBV30, with no clear D. Trimming left V 4 bases short and J 2 bases short, with 9 bases between. CDR3 length equals 13 residues. Per the germline V gene, CDR1 is GTSNPN and CDR2 is SVGIG (reference sequence). The CDR3 coding sequence is TGTGCCTGGAACCTAGGAACCTACAATGAGCAGTTCTTC. Protein: CAWNLGTYNEQFF.

The rearrangement uses TRBV5-1 and TRBJ2-5, with D perhaps matching TRBD1 (5 bases). The CDR3 contains 12 residues. Per the germline V gene, CDR1 is SGHRS and CDR2 is YFSETQ. V lost 6 bases to trimming and J lost 3 bases, with 9 bases between them. The CDR3 nucleotides read TGCGCCAGCAAGGACATAGAAGAGACCCAGTACTTC. Amino acids: CASKDIEETQYF.

In regard to this clone: A junction boundary mismatches the germline segment, possibly from a read error. The chain has TRBV7-7 and TRBJ2-5; 7 nucleotides align to TRBD2. The assigned J gene may be wrong: the sequence end matches TRBJ2-7 better. Per germline, CDR1 SSHAT and CDR2 FNYEAQ (reference sequence). The CDR3 consists of 14 residues. The CDR3 reads CASSPAGDLYEQYF. CDR3 bases: TGTGCTAGCAGCCCCGCGGGGGACCTCTACGAGCAGTACTTC.

This clone was counted a single time. The chain is built from TRBV5-1 and TRBJ2-3; perhaps TRBD2 as D (5 bases). V was trimmed by 1 base and J by 1 base, leaving 10 bases between them. The CDR3 loop spans 15 amino acids. Germline CDR1 reads SGHRS; CDR2 reads YFSETQ. CDR3: CASSLRGRGTDTQYF. The CDR3, as DNA: TGCGCCAGCAGCTTGCGGGGAAGGGGCACAGATACGCAGTATTTT.

The chain couples TRBV7-9 to TRBJ1-1, with D perhaps TRBD1 (5 bases). The V end was cut by 5 bases, the J end by 5 bases, with 12 bases between. The CDR3 consists of 13 residues. The germline gives CDR1 SEHNR, CDR2 FQNEAQ (reference sequence). The CDR3 sequence: CASSPQGWTEAFF. The CDR3 nucleotides read TGTGCCAGCAGCCCCCAGGGTTGGACTGAAGCTTTCTTT.

The chain couples TRBV27 to TRBJ2-7, with D maybe TRBD1 (6 bases). Trimming left V 3 bases short and J 1 base short, with 13 bases between. This CDR3 is 15 amino acids long. CDR1 is MNHEY and CDR2 is SMNVEV in the germline V gene (reference sequence). CDR3 nucleotide sequence: TGTGCCAGCAGTTTGACAGGTGTCCCATCCTACGAGCAGTACTTC. It codes for CASSLTGVPSYEQYF.

The genes are TRBV7-9 and TRBJ2-1, with TRBD1 matching 7 bases. Germline loops: CDR1 SEHNR, CDR2 FQNEAQ (reference sequence). The junction had 10 bases not matched to a gene; V was cut back by 2 bases and J by 6 bases. The CDR3 consists of 16 residues. DNA of the CDR3: TGTGCCAGCAGCTTATATATCGGGACAGAAAGCAATGAGCAGTTCTTC. It yields the protein CASSLYIGTESNEQFF.

A word on this clone: The junction departs from germline at one end; a sequencing error may be responsible. The identical CDR3 is also encoded by other nucleotide sequences in the sample. This rearrangement joins TRBV7-9 to TRBJ2-7, with TRBD1 identical over 10 bases. Germline assignment: CDR1 SEHNR and CDR2 FQNEAQ (reference sequence). This CDR3 region has 15 residues. CDR3 protein: CASSLAMTGGNEQYF. In DNA form, the CDR3 reads TGCGCCAGCAGCTTAGCTATGACAGGGGGCAACGAGCAGTACTTC.

The genes are TRBV11-2 and TRBJ2-3; perhaps TRBD2 as D (5 bases). V was pared by 2 bases and J by 2 bases, with 8 bases between. Per the germline V gene, CDR1 is SGHAT and CDR2 is FQNNGV. The CDR3 is made up of 14 amino acids. CDR3 bases: TGTGCCAGCAGCTTAAGCGGTGTCACAGATACGCAGTATTTT. Encoded protein: CASSLSGVTDTQYF.

The rearrangement uses TRBV4-1 and TRBJ1-2; the D gene is possibly TRBD1 (5 bases). Between the trimmed V and J ends, which lost 1 base and 2 bases, there was a span of 17 bases. CDR1 MGHRA and CDR2 YSYEKL come from the germline V gene. CDR3 length: 17 amino acids. The CDR3 bases are TGCGCCAGCAGCCAAGGGCTCGGGGGAGTCTCCAACTATGGCTACACCTTC. This sequence encodes CASSQGLGGVSNYGYTF.

The chain links TRBV7-9 to TRBJ2-1; tentative D call: TRBD2 (6 bases). Germline assignment: CDR1 SEHNR and CDR2 FQNEAQ (reference sequence). The CDR3 runs 12 residues. Trimming took off 3 bases at V and 7 bases at J, with 7 bases between the two ends. CDR3 in amino acids: CASSLEGNEQFF. CDR3 in DNA: TGTGCCAGCAGCTTGGAGGGGAATGAGCAGTTCTTC.

J is TRBJ2-2 and V is TRBV4-1; TRBD2 matches 9 bases. CDR1 and CDR2 from the germline V gene are MGHRA and YSYEKL. The length of the CDR3 is 17 residues. The junction had 8 bases not matched to a gene; V was cut back by 4 bases and J by 2 bases. The CDR3 bases are TGCGCCAGCAGCCCTTGGGCTAGCGGGGTCAACACCGGGGAGCTGTTTTTT. The encoded protein is CASSPWASGVNTGELFF.

The chain carries TRBV14 and TRBJ2-6; D ambiguous. This CDR3 spans 17 amino acids. V lost 6 bases to trimming and J lost 0 bases, with 15 bases between them. Germline lookup yields CDR1 SGHDN and CDR2 FVKESK. CDR3 in DNA: TGTGCCAGCAGTGTCGAGGAGATAAGCTCTGGGGCCAACGTCCTGACTTTC. Protein sequence: CASSVEEISSGANVLTF.

The rearrangement joins TRBV19 to TRBJ1-3; D uncertain. Trimming left V 3 bases short and J 0 bases short, with 12 bases between. The CDR3 loop spans 16 amino acids. The V gene's germline CDR1 is LNHDA and CDR2 SQIVND (reference sequence). CDR3 DNA: TGTGCCAGTAGTATTGTCCCAGGATACTCTGGAAACACCATATATTTT. Its translation is CASSIVPGYSGNTIYF.

The chain recombines TRBV4-1 with TRBJ2-5, with D possibly TRBD1 on 5 matching bases. Germline CDR1 reads MGHRA; CDR2 reads YSYEKL. The CDR3 is 15 residues long. V was cut by 3 bases and J by 4 bases, with 15 bases left in between. DNA for the CDR3: TGCGCCAGCAGCCATGGGGCCCCCAGCCCAGAGACCCAGTACTTC. It encodes CASSHGAPSPETQYF.

The V and J genes are TRBV6-6 and TRBJ2-4, with D perhaps TRBD2 (6 bases). Trimming removed 4 bases at V and 7 bases at J, with 11 bases between. The CDR3 totals 13 residues. CDR1 is MNHNY and CDR2 is SVGAGI in the germline V gene (reference sequence). The CDR3: CASSSWGVNIQYF. The CDR3 DNA follows: TGTGCCAGCAGTTCATGGGGGGTGAACATTCAGTACTTC.

The chain recombines TRBV27 with TRBJ2-1; no reliable D call. Trimming left V 6 bases short and J 1 base short, with 10 bases between. Germline V lookup: CDR1 MNHEY, CDR2 SMNVEV (reference sequence). The CDR3 covers 14 residues. This CDR3 is CASSPLQSYNEQFF. CDR3 bases: TGTGCCAGCAGCCCCTTACAGTCCTACAATGAGCAGTTCTTC.

The chain recombines TRBV5-1 with TRBJ2-7; D may be TRBD2 (6 bases). Germline V lookup: CDR1 SGHRS, CDR2 YFSETQ. The CDR3 consists of 15 residues. V was shortened by 0 bases and J by 1 base, with 11 bases between the two germline ends. CDR3 coding DNA: TGCGCCAGCAGCTTGGGAGGGACTGGATCCTACGAGCAGTACTTC. It translates to CASSLGGTGSYEQYF. Supplemented by reference TRBV5-1 and TRBJ2-7, the full variable domain reads KAGVTQTPRYLIKTRGQQVTLSCSPISGHRSVSWYQQTPGQGLQFLFEYFSETQRNKGNFPGRFSGRQFSNSRSEMNVSTLELGDSALYLCASSLGGTGSYEQYFGPGTRLTVT.